This T cell receptor beta chain appears in the sequencing data of a study of vaccination and CD4 T cells after COVID-19. The overall study: Six males and four females, two of them Hispanic, were enrolled as convalescents. Findings and caveats of the study: Post-vaccination, and not before, a median about 90% of reactive clones appeared in convalescent patients. Median reactive clonotypes, those recognizing SARS-CoV-2, rose from around 21 to 38, not significantly.

Sequencing of cultured CD4+ T cell DNA used the Oncomine TCR Beta short-read assay. One entry per CDR3 protein, called by TCRdb with MiXCR from the PCR reads. The sample lists 7,500 to 9,000 distinct CDR3 sequences; 45% were seen once. Germline V gives CDR1 SGHRS, CDR2 YFSETQ. CDR3 size: 15 residues. V was pared by 4 bases and J by 12 bases, with 18 bases of the junction left unmatched. Regarding treatment: approximately 11-day PBMC culture with coronavirus spike peptide pools or control peptides (ViraFEST assay). The collection of CD4+ T cells from the unexposed donor took place before the COVID-19 pandemic (2011-2018). On this clonotype itself: The antigen remains unidentified.

This chain joins TRBV5-1 and TRBJ2-7; 8 nucleotides line up with TRBD1. The specimen sequenced was CD4+ T cells from blood, cultured in vitro. The TCR was taken from a human donor in good health. The CDR3 nucleotides are TGCGCCAGCAGCCCCTCAGGGGGCATAGAGGGATCCAGGTACTTC. Protein: CASSPSGGIEGSRYF.